These 28 T cell receptor beta chains were all obtained from the same sample, sequenced in a study of blood T cell repertoires in COVID-19 (dated by TCRdb to 2018 to 2021). Library prep was done by the immunoSEQ multiplex PCR assay. Drawn from immuneACCESS, this table holds only the in-frame rearrangements with V and J called that TCRdb kept. Clones are partly lost; checked studies trace under half to an unresolved V gene and leave the rest unexplained. This sample is represented by 350,000 to 500,000 clones; about 88% of them were singletons. The top ten clones comprise roughly 1.4% of the sample. The sequencing input was PBMCs or T cells enriched from blood (not recorded which). The origin of the receptors is a woman under 30 who had been exposed to COVID-19.

This sequence joins TRBV11-2 and TRBJ2-7; D is possibly TRBD1 (6 bases). The CDR3 is made up of 14 amino acids. Germline loops: CDR1 SGHAT, CDR2 FQNNGV. The ends were cut back, 1 base at V and 7 bases at J, with 14 bases in the middle. Here the CDR3 reads CASSLALSRGEQYF. The CDR3, as DNA: TGTGCCAGCAGCTTAGCCTTGTCTAGGGGGGAGCAGTACTTC.

The chain links TRBV4-3 to TRBJ1-2; D remains unclear. CDR1 is LGHNA, CDR2 YSLEER, per germline. The CDR3 length is 17 residues. V was pared by 0 bases and J by 0 bases, with 14 bases between. The DNA for the CDR3 is TGCGCCAGCAGCCAAGATTCTGCCGGGGTAGCTAACTATGGCTACACCTTC. This encodes CASSQDSAGVANYGYTF.

The chain is built from TRBV3-1 (or the pseudogene TRBV3-2) and TRBJ2-1, with TRBD2 matching 8 bases. The germline V gene has CDR1 LGHDT and CDR2 YNNKEL (reference sequence). V lost 1 base and J lost 5; bases outside the gene matches: 7. The CDR3 runs 16 residues. The DNA for the CDR3 is TGTGCCAGCAGCCAAGGTCTCGGGGGGGCCAACAATGAGCAGTTCTTC. It specifies CASSQGLGGANNEQFF.

The chain couples TRBV28 to TRBJ1-2; 8 bases are a match to TRBD1. Per the germline V gene, CDR1 is MDHEN and CDR2 is SYDVKM. This CDR3 is 12 amino acids long. Losses at the gene ends were 5 bases for V and 9 bases for J; bases not matched to a gene: 5. The CDR3 spells CASSLRTGSYTF. DNA for the CDR3: TGTGCCAGCAGTCTCAGGACAGGGAGCTACACCTTC.

This clone was recorded once. The chain couples TRBV7-6 to TRBJ2-1; 7 positions agree with TRBD2. This CDR3 contains 14 residues. The V and J ends lost 1 base and 6 bases, in that order; junction bases with no gene match: 3. The germline CDR1 and CDR2 sequences are SGHVS and FNYEAQ. CDR3 DNA sequence: TGTGCCAGCAGCTTAGAGGCTAGCGGCAATGAGCAGTTCTTC. The encoded protein is CASSLEASGNEQFF.

The V gene is TRBV7-9, the J gene TRBJ1-2; D ambiguous. The V gene's germline CDR1 is SEHNR and CDR2 FQNEAQ (reference sequence). The CDR3 is 13 residues long. V shed 5 bases and J shed 1 base, with 8 bases lying between them. For the CDR3, the DNA is TGTGCCAGCAGCGCCCAGGTTAACTATGGCTACACCTTC. Protein product: CASSAQVNYGYTF. Combining the CDR3 with reference TRBV7-9 and TRBJ1-2 gives the whole variable domain DTGVSQNPRHKITKRGQNVTFRCDPISEHNRLYWYRQTLGQGPEFLTYFQNEAQLEKSRLLSDRFSAERPKGSFSTLEIQRTEQGDSAMYLCASSAQVNYGYTFGSGTRLTVV.

This chain connects TRBV3-1 (or the pseudogene TRBV3-2) to TRBJ1-6; D uncertain. Trimming took off 0 bases at V and 7 bases at J, with 16 bases between the two ends. The CDR3 sequence is 17 residues long. Germline V gene sequence: CDR1 LGHDT, CDR2 YNNKEL (reference sequence). CDR3 coding DNA: TGTGCCAGCAGCCAAGATCGGCCAGGCCCTTTGAATTCACCCCTCCACTTT. It is translated as CASSQDRPGPLNSPLHF.

The gene calls are TRBV18 and TRBJ1-4; no definite D call. Germline loops: CDR1 KGHSH, CDR2 LQKENI. The CDR3 length is 15 residues. The V and J ends lost 2 bases and 2 bases respectively, with 9 bases between them. The CDR3 region is CASSPAGVTNEKLFF. For the CDR3, the DNA is TGTGCCAGCTCACCAGCCGGGGTGACTAATGAAAAACTGTTTTTT.

This clone was picked up a small number of times. The J gene is TRBJ2-3, the V gene TRBV5-5; 10 bases are shared with TRBD2. With 4 bases clipped from V and 4 bases from J, the junction kept 6 bases outside the gene matches. Germline V lookup: CDR1 SGHKS, CDR2 YYEKEE (reference sequence). This CDR3 contains 15 residues. CDR3 residues: CASSILTSGSDTQYF. The CDR3 nucleotides read TGTGCCAGCAGCATTTTGACTAGCGGGTCAGATACGCAGTATTTT.

V is TRBV28 and J is TRBJ1-2; 7 bases fit TRBD1. V shed 6 bases, J shed 5 bases, and the junction held 6 bases outside the gene matches. Germline-derived CDR1 and CDR2 are MDHEN and SYDVKM. The CDR3 contains 13 residues. The CDR3 DNA follows: TGTGCCAGCAGGGAAGGGGGCCGGTATGGCTACACCTTC. Its translation is CASREGGRYGYTF.

The gene calls are TRBV27 and TRBJ2-5; tentatively, D is TRBD2 (6 bases). Germline assignment: CDR1 MNHEY and CDR2 SMNVEV (reference sequence). CDR3 length equals 15 residues. V lost 5 bases and J 2 bases, leaving 15 bases between the germline ends. CDR3 loop: CASSANPAGQETQYF. CDR3 nucleotides: TGTGCCAGCAGTGCCAACCCGGCGGGGCAAGAGACCCAGTACTTC.

V and J are TRBV5-1 and TRBJ1-5; D gene uncertain. The V end was cut by 0 bases, the J end by 2 bases, with 9 bases between. The CDR3 is made up of 15 amino acids. Looked up from germline, CDR1 is SGHRS and CDR2 is YFSETQ. CDR3 loop: CASSLDRGGNQPQHF. The CDR3 region has the DNA TGCGCCAGCAGCTTGGACCGCGGGGGCAATCAGCCCCAGCATTTT.

The rearrangement uses TRBV6-5 and TRBJ2-2; tentatively, D is TRBD2 (5 bases). The germline gives CDR1 MNHEY, CDR2 SVGAGI. This CDR3 has 15 residues. The germline V and J ends were trimmed by 11 bases and 0 bases, with 16 bases remaining between them. CDR3 DNA: TGTGCCTCAGACCGGACTTACCCGAACACCGGGGAGCTGTTTTTT. Amino acids: CASDRTYPNTGELFF.

The chain uses TRBV5-1 and TRBJ1-4; 7 bases line up with TRBD1. The CDR3 totals 14 residues. The V gene end was trimmed by 9 bases and the J gene end by 6 bases; junction bases not matched to a gene: 11. In germline, CDR1 is SGHRS, CDR2 YFSETQ. CDR3 sequence reads: CATAPTGADEKLFF. The CDR3 region has the DNA TGCGCCACCGCCCCCACAGGGGCCGATGAAAAACTGTTTTTT.

This clone appeared a few times. The chain recombines TRBV19 with TRBJ2-1, with 15 bases lining up with TRBD2. J was trimmed by 0 bases and V by 8 bases; bases with no gene match: 8. Germline loops: CDR1 LNHDA, CDR2 SQIVND (reference sequence). CDR3 size: 18 residues. Here the CDR3 reads CASAKGTSGRSSYNEQFF. In DNA, the CDR3 is TGTGCCAGTGCCAAGGGGACTAGCGGGAGGAGCTCCTACAATGAGCAGTTCTTC.

This clone was observed once. The chain couples TRBV27 to TRBJ1-1; 11 positions match TRBD1. The length of the CDR3 is 16 residues. CDR1 MNHEY and CDR2 SMNVEV come from the germline V gene (reference sequence). Trimming at V came to 2 bases and at J to 4 bases, leaving 6 bases not matched to a gene. CDR3 bases: TGTGCCAGCAGTTTACCCCCCGGGACAGGGGGCACTGAAGCTTTCTTT. This encodes CASSLPPGTGGTEAFF.

The chain couples TRBV11-3 to TRBJ1-1; D is ambiguous. With 5 bases removed from V and 1 base from J, the gap between germline ends came to 14 bases. The length of the CDR3 is 15 residues. Germline values: CDR1 SGHNT, CDR2 YENEEA. The CDR3 nucleotides read TGTGCCAGCAGCCTTACTCAGGCCGAGAACACTGAAGCTTTCTTT. The encoded protein is CASSLTQAENTEAFF.

The chain combines TRBV4-2 with TRBJ2-3, with TRBD2 identical over 9 bases. CDR1 and CDR2 (germline): LGHNA, YNFKEQ. The CDR3 sequence is 16 residues long. V dropped 0 bases and J dropped 2; count of bases not matched to a gene: 3. The CDR3 is CASSQERLAVTDTQYF. CDR3 bases: TGTGCCAGCAGCCAAGAAAGACTAGCGGTCACAGATACGCAGTATTTT.

The chain recombines TRBV4-3 with TRBJ1-2; D is undetermined. The length of the CDR3 is 15 residues. Trimming stripped 0 bases from V and 0 bases from J, with 8 bases between. Germline lookup yields CDR1 LGHNA and CDR2 YSLEER. This CDR3 is CASSQETTSNYGYTF. The CDR3 bases are TGCGCCAGCAGCCAAGAAACGACTTCTAACTATGGCTACACCTTC.

This clone was observed once. V and J are TRBV29-1 and TRBJ1-2; the match to TRBD1 covers 9 bases. The germline CDR1 and CDR2 sequences are SQVTM and ANQGSEA. The V and J ends lost 7 bases and 2 bases, in that order; junction bases with no gene match: 11. This CDR3 contains 15 residues. The CDR3 DNA is TGCAGCGCTCCCTCGGACAGGGGCGGCAACTATGGCTACACCTTC. Its translation is CSAPSDRGGNYGYTF.

This rearrangement joins TRBV7-2 to TRBJ1-1; no clear D gene. This CDR3 is built from 14 residues. Germline V lookup: CDR1 SGHTA, CDR2 FQGNSA. Trimming took off 4 bases at V and 4 bases at J, with 13 bases between the two ends. CDR3 DNA: TGTGCCAGCAGCTGGGTACTTACGGGCACTGAAGCTTTCTTT. Protein sequence: CASSWVLTGTEAFF.

This clone was detected only a few times. The chain joins TRBV2 to TRBJ2-2; D unresolved. This CDR3 region has 12 residues. V lost 3 bases and J 12 bases, leaving 11 bases between the germline ends. Germline-derived CDR1 and CDR2 are SNHLY and FYNNEI. DNA of the CDR3: TGTGCCAGCAGTGATTTAGCCTCGAAGCTGTTTTTT. Its protein product is CASSDLASKLFF.

The chain couples TRBV4-3 to TRBJ1-2; 9 bases are shared with TRBD1. Germline lookup yields CDR1 LGHNA and CDR2 YSLEER. The J segment lost 1 base and the V segment lost 4 bases, leaving 1 base of the junction unmatched. The length of the CDR3 is 14 residues. The CDR3 loop reads CASSRDRVNYGYTF. CDR3 nucleotide sequence: TGCGCCAGCAGCCGGGACAGGGTTAACTATGGCTACACCTTC.

V and J are TRBV27 and TRBJ2-1, with D unresolved. The V gene lost 4 bases and the J gene lost 7 bases, with 14 bases spanning the gap. The CDR3 has 14 residues. Germline-derived CDR1 and CDR2 are MNHEY and SMNVEV (reference sequence). Here the CDR3 reads CASSSAGWANEQFF. The CDR3 coding sequence is TGTGCCAGCAGTTCCGCAGGCTGGGCGAATGAGCAGTTCTTC.

This clone is a singleton in its sample. V usage is TRBV6-2 or TRBV6-3 and J usage is TRBJ2-3; D remains ambiguous. In germline, CDR1 is MNHEY, CDR2 SVGEGT. V lost 4 bases and J lost 2, with 13 bases in between. There are 15 residues in the CDR3. The CDR3 loop is CASSWSSVSTDTQYF. For the CDR3, the DNA is TGTGCCAGCAGTTGGAGTTCGGTGTCCACAGATACGCAGTATTTT.

The J gene is TRBJ1-5, the V gene TRBV19; tentative D call: TRBD1 (6 bases). Germline V gene lookup returns CDR1 LNHDA and CDR2 SQIVND (reference sequence). With 3 bases removed from V and 3 bases from J, the gap between germline ends came to 12 bases. This CDR3 is built from 15 residues. CDR3 in DNA: TGTGCCAGTAGTATGGCGGGGGGCCTCAATCAGCCCCAGCATTTT. Translating gives CASSMAGGLNQPQHF.

The rearrangement uses TRBV29-1 and TRBJ1-2, with D unresolved. Germline V CDR1 and CDR2: SQVTM, ANQGSEA. The CDR3 totals 12 residues. With 4 bases removed from V and 5 bases from J, the gap between germline ends came to 11 bases. The CDR3 is CSVVDNSYGYTF. In nucleotides, the CDR3 is TGCAGCGTTGTTGACAACTCATATGGCTACACCTTC.

The chain uses TRBV7-6 and TRBJ2-3, with 8 bases identical to TRBD2. The CDR3 contains 15 residues. V shed 2 bases, J shed 4 bases, and the junction held 5 bases outside the gene matches. Per the germline V gene, CDR1 is SGHVS and CDR2 is FNYEAQ. CDR3 protein: CASSLMGLEADTQYF. The CDR3 DNA reads as TGTGCCAGCAGCTTAATGGGACTAGAAGCAGATACGCAGTATTTT.